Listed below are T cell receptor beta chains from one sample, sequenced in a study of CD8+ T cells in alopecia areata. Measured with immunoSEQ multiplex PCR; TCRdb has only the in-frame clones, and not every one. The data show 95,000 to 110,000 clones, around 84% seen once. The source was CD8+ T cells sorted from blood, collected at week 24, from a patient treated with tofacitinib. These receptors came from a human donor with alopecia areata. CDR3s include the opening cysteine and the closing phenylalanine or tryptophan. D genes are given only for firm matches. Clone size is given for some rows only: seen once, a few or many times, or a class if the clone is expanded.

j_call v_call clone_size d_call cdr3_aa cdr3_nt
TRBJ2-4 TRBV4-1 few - CASSQVEGIKNIQYF TGCGCCAGCAGCCAAGTAGAGGGAATCAAAAACATTCAGTACTTC
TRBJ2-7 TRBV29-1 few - CSVVGGYFDEQYF TGCAGCGTTGTCGGAGGATACTTCGACGAGCAGTACTTC
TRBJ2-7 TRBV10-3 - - CAIGGSEQYF TGTGCCATCGGAGGTAGTGAGCAGTACTTC
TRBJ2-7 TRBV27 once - CATSEQGRSYEQYF TGTGCCACCTCGGAGCAGGGGCGATCCTACGAGCAGTACTTC
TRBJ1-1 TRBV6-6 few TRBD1 CASSHWQGARDTEAFF TGTGCCAGCAGTCACTGGCAGGGGGCAAGGGACACTGAAGCTTTCTTT
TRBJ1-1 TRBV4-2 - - CASSQRSLNTEAFF TGTGCCAGCAGCCAGCGCAGTCTAAACACTGAAGCTTTCTTT
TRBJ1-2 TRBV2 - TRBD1 CASSTRTGSYGYTF TGTGCCAGCAGTACCCGGACAGGGAGCTATGGCTACACCTTC
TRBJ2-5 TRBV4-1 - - CASSQEPRWAAETQYF TGCGCCAGCAGCCAAGAACCCAGGTGGGCCGCAGAGACCCAGTACTTC
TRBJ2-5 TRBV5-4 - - CASSLAGDLQETQYF TGTGCCAGCAGCTTGGCGGGGGACCTACAAGAGACCCAGTACTTC
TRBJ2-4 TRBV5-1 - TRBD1 CASSLGQGALAKNIQYF TGCGCCAGCAGCTTGGGGCAGGGGGCCTTAGCCAAAAACATTCAGTACTTC
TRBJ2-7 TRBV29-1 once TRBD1 CSVSRDRGLYEQYF TGCAGCGTTTCCCGGGACAGGGGGCTCTACGAGCAGTACTTC
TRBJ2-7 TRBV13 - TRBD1 CASSPANRGGYEQYF TGTGCCAGCAGTCCGGCAAACAGGGGTGGCTACGAGCAGTACTTC
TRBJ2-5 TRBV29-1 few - CSVERGRETQYF TGCAGCGTTGAAAGGGGGAGGGAGACCCAGTACTTC
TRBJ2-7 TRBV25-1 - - CASIGEDSYEQYF TGTGCCAGCATTGGGGAGGACAGCTACGAGCAGTACTTC
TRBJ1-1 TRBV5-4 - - CASSLRENTEAFF TGTGCCAGCAGCTTACGGGAGAACACTGAAGCTTTCTTT
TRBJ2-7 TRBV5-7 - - CASSLSGRLSYEQYF TGTGCCAGCAGCTTGAGCGGCAGACTCTCCTACGAGCAGTACTTC
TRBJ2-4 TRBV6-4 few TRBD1 CASSPQGAEDIQYF TGTGCCAGCAGCCCTCAGGGGGCAGAAGACATTCAGTACTTC
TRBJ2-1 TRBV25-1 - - CASSDPILNEQFF TGTGCCAGCAGTGACCCTATTCTCAATGAGCAGTTCTTC
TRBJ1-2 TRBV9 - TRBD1 CASSPRGQGDYGYTF TGTGCCAGCAGCCCTCGCGGACAGGGCGACTATGGCTACACCTTC
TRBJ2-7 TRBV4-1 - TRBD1 CASGRTGNSYEQYF TGCGCCAGCGGACGGACAGGGAATAGTTACGAGCAGTACTTC
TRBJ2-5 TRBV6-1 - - CASTPGRQETQYF TGTGCCAGCACTCCGGGACGACAAGAGACCCAGTACTTC
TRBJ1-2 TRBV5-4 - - CASSFGYGYTF TGTGCCAGCAGCTTTGGGTATGGCTACACCTTC
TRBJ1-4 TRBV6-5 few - CASSYSQGGEKLFF TGTGCCAGCAGTTACTCGCAGGGCGGAGAAAAACTGTTTTTT
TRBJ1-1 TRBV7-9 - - CASSSRDWNTEAFF TGTGCCAGCAGCTCCCGAGATTGGAACACTGAAGCTTTCTTT
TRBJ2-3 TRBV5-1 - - CASSLWDTQYF TGCGCCAGCAGCTTGTGGGATACGCAGTATTTT
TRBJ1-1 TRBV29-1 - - CSVGGDRSNTEAFF TGCAGCGTTGGGGGAGACAGGTCGAACACTGAAGCTTTCTTT
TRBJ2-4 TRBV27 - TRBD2 CASSHTSGWTKNIQYF TGTGCCAGCAGTCACACTAGCGGGTGGACCAAAAACATTCAGTACTTC
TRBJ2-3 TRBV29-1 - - CSVEDQQGTDTQYF TGCAGCGTTGAAGATCAACAGGGAACAGATACGCAGTATTTT
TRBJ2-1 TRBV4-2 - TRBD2 CASSLEQAGGLGYEQFF TGTGCCAGCAGCCTAGAACAAGCGGGGGGGCTTGGCTATGAGCAGTTCTTC
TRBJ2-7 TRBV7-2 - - CASSHNGASYEQYF TGTGCCAGCAGCCATAACGGGGCCAGCTACGAGCAGTACTTC
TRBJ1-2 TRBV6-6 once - CASSYEGEDYGYTF TGTGCCAGCAGTTACGAGGGAGAGGACTATGGCTACACCTTC
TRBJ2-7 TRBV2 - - CASSGGYEQYF TGTGCCAGCAGTGGGGGCTACGAGCAGTACTTC
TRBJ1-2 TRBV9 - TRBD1 CASSGRQGNYGYTF TGTGCCAGCAGCGGAAGACAGGGCAACTATGGCTACACCTTC
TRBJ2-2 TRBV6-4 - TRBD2 CASSDVAGATGELFF TGTGCCAGCAGTGACGTAGCGGGGGCCACCGGGGAGCTGTTTTTT
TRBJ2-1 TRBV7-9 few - CASSLELGTFNEQFF TGTGCCAGCAGCTTAGAGCTTGGTACATTCAATGAGCAGTTCTTC
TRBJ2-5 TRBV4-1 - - CASSQGGTQETQYF TGCGCCAGCAGCCAAGGGGGGACCCAAGAGACCCAGTACTTC
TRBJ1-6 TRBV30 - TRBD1 CAWSPGQGLNSPLHF TGTGCCTGGAGTCCAGGACAGGGGTTGAATTCACCCCTCCACTTT
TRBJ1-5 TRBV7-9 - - CASSLVDGRGTQHF TGTGCCAGCAGCTTAGTGGACGGTCGCGGGACCCAGCATTTT
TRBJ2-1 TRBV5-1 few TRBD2 CASSAGSSGGFYNEQFF TGCGCCAGCAGCGCTGGTTCTAGCGGGGGGTTCTACAATGAGCAGTTCTTC
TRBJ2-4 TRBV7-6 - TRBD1 CASSNGQGAKNIQYF TGTGCCAGCAGCAACGGACAGGGGGCCAAAAACATTCAGTACTTC